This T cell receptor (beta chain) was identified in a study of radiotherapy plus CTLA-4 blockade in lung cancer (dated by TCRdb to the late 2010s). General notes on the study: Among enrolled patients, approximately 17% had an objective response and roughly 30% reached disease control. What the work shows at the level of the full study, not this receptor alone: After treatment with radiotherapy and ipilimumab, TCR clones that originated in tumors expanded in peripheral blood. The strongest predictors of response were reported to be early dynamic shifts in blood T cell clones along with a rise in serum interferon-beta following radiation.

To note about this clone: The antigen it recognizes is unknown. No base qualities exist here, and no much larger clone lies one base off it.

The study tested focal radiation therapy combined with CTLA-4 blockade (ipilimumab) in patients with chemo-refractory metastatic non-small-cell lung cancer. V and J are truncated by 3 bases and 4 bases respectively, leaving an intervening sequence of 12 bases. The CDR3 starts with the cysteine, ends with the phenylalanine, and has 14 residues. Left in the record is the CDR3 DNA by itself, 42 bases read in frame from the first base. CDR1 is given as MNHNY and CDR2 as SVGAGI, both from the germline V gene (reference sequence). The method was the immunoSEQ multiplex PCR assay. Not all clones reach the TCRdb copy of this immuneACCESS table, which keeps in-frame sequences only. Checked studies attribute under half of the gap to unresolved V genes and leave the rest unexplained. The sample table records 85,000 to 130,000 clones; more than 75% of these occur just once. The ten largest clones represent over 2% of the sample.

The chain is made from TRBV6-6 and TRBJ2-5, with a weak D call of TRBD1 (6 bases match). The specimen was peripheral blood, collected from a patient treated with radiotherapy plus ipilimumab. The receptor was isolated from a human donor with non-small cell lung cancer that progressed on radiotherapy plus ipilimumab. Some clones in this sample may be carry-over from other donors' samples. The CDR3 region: CASSYGGEGETQYF. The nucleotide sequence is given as TGTGCCAGCAGTTATGGGGGCGAAGGAGAGACCCAGTACTTC.